A selection of T cell receptor beta chains follows, all from one sample in a study of T cell responses to AZD1222 COVID-19 vaccine. Generated by immunoSEQ multiplex PCR, the TCRdb table keeps only in-frame clones and is missing some. This table has fewer than 200,000 clones, roughly 87% appearing once. The sample here was peripheral blood, taken 28 days after the second AZD1222 dose. Source of these receptors: an adult who received the AZD1222 COVID-19 vaccine. The CDR3 runs from the conserved cysteine through the conserved F or W. The order of the fields is J gene, clone size, V gene, D gene, CDR3 protein, CDR3 DNA. D genes are given only for firm matches. Expanded clones get a size class; other rows say once, few or many, or leave the size out.

j_gene: TRBJ2-1; abundance: -; v_gene: TRBV7-2; d_gene: TRBD2; CDR3aa: CASSLQGLAGRGEQFF; CDR3nt: TGTGCCAGCAGCTTACAGGGACTAGCGGGGCGGGGAGAGCAGTTCTTC
j_gene: TRBJ2-5; abundance: -; v_gene: TRBV6-5; d_gene: -; CDR3aa: CASSQGPGETQYF; CDR3nt: TGTGCCAGCTCCCAGGGGCCAGGAGAGACCCAGTACTTC
j_gene: TRBJ2-7; abundance: -; v_gene: TRBV6-5; d_gene: TRBD1; CDR3aa: CASSGTGGNEQYF; CDR3nt: TGTGCCAGCAGCGGGACAGGGGGGAACGAGCAGTACTTC
j_gene: TRBJ2-7; abundance: few; v_gene: TRBV6-5; d_gene: -; CDR3aa: CASYKRAPYEQYF; CDR3nt: TGTGCCAGTTACAAGAGGGCGCCCTACGAGCAGTACTTC
j_gene: TRBJ1-1; abundance: -; v_gene: TRBV7-2; d_gene: -; CDR3aa: CASSPRALTEAFF; CDR3nt: TGTGCCAGCAGCCCCCGGGCTCTCACTGAAGCTTTCTTT
j_gene: TRBJ1-5; abundance: -; v_gene: TRBV6-5; d_gene: -; CDR3aa: CASTGAYSNQPQHF; CDR3nt: TGTGCCAGCACAGGGGCCTATAGCAATCAGCCCCAGCATTTT
j_gene: TRBJ1-2; abundance: once; v_gene: TRBV13; d_gene: TRBD1; CDR3aa: CASSVRTGQRFYGYTF; CDR3nt: TGTGCCAGCAGCGTCCGGACAGGGCAACGGTTCTATGGCTACACCTTC
j_gene: TRBJ2-7; abundance: -; v_gene: TRBV6-6; d_gene: -; CDR3aa: CASSRSGIFHEQYF; CDR3nt: TGTGCCAGTTCTCGATCGGGGATATTTCACGAGCAGTACTTC
j_gene: TRBJ1-2; abundance: -; v_gene: TRBV3-1/TRBV3-2; d_gene: TRBD1; CDR3aa: CASSRQGARYGYTF; CDR3nt: TGTGCCAGCAGCCGACAGGGGGCAAGGTATGGCTACACCTTC
j_gene: TRBJ2-1; abundance: many; v_gene: TRBV20-1; d_gene: -; CDR3aa: CSAIRGNEQFF; CDR3nt: TGCAGTGCTATTCGAGGCAATGAGCAGTTCTTC
j_gene: TRBJ2-5; abundance: -; v_gene: TRBV30; d_gene: TRBD1; CDR3aa: CAWETGLRETQYF; CDR3nt: TGTGCCTGGGAGACAGGGTTGCGAGAGACCCAGTACTTC
j_gene: TRBJ1-5; abundance: -; v_gene: TRBV19; d_gene: TRBD1; CDR3aa: CASDRGLDNQPQHF; CDR3nt: TGTGCCAGTGACAGGGGCCTTGACAATCAGCCCCAGCATTTT
j_gene: TRBJ1-5; abundance: -; v_gene: TRBV6-4; d_gene: -; CDR3aa: CASLKRRSDQPQHF; CDR3nt: TGTGCCAGCTTGAAGCGCAGGAGCGATCAGCCCCAGCATTTT
j_gene: TRBJ2-5; abundance: -; v_gene: TRBV5-4; d_gene: -; CDR3aa: CASSSPAGQETQYF; CDR3nt: TGTGCCAGCAGTTCCCCCGCGGGGCAAGAGACCCAGTACTTC